One sample yielded the 20 T cell receptor beta chains listed below, sequenced in a study of blood T cell repertoires in COVID-19. Repertoires were generated with immunoSEQ multiplex PCR, while TCRdb's copy carries only in-frame clones and drops some. Of roughly 130,000 clones listed, about 82% were seen once; the top ten hold roughly 16%. The specimen sequenced was peripheral blood. These receptors were collected from a man in his 60s with active or convalescent COVID-19.

This CDR3 reads CASSHGGAVGDTQYF. CDR3 sequence (DNA): TGTGCCAGCAGCCACGGGGGGGCTGTCGGAGATACGCAGTATTTT. The chain is built from TRBV14 and TRBJ2-3; 8 nucleotides align to TRBD2. The V gene's germline CDR1 is SGHDN and CDR2 FVKESK. The CDR3 runs 15 residues. V was clipped by 3 bases and J by 5 bases; unmatched bases: 7.

The sample holds one count of this clone. The chain uses TRBV10-3 and TRBJ1-1; 7 bases are a match to TRBD1. Losses at the gene ends were 7 bases for V and 1 base for J; bases not matched to a gene: 9. Germline CDR1 is ENHRY and CDR2 is SYGVKD. This CDR3 is built from 15 residues. DNA of the CDR3: TGTGCCATCATGAGAGGGGGCGGGACGAACACTGAAGCTTTCTTT. Its protein product is CAIMRGGGTNTEAFF.

The V gene is TRBV7-3, the J gene TRBJ2-1; TRBD2 aligns across 9 bases. V shed 4 bases, J shed 13 bases, and the junction held 8 bases outside the gene matches. The CDR3 contains 13 residues. The germline gives CDR1 SGHTA, CDR2 FQGTGA. CDR3 residues: CASSSRSGGRQFF. In nucleotides, the CDR3 is TGTGCCAGCAGCTCACGGAGCGGGGGGAGACAGTTCTTC.

This clone occurred a few times. This sequence joins TRBV4-1 and TRBJ1-6, with D uncertain. Per germline, CDR1 MGHRA and CDR2 YSYEKL. CDR3 length: 18 residues. Trimming stripped 0 bases from V and 0 bases from J, with 12 bases between. Here the CDR3 DNA reads TGCGCCAGCAGCCAAGAGGCTTCCGGGGTCTCCTATAATTCACCCCTCCACTTT. It translates to CASSQEASGVSYNSPLHF.

The chain is built from TRBV19 and TRBJ2-1; 10 nucleotides agree with TRBD2. Germline-derived CDR1 and CDR2 are LNHDA and SQIVND (reference sequence). V trimming: 4 bases; J trimming: 5 bases; junction bases outside the gene matches: 5. The CDR3 extends over 15 amino acids. The CDR3 sequence: CASSTGLAPNNEQFF. CDR3 DNA: TGTGCCAGTAGTACGGGACTAGCGCCGAACAATGAGCAGTTCTTC.

This clone showed up just once. This chain links TRBV19 with TRBJ2-1; 12 bases agree with TRBD2. This CDR3 has 16 residues. V lost 6 bases to trimming and J lost 6 bases; unmatched junction nucleotides: 9. The germline gives CDR1 LNHDA, CDR2 SQIVND (reference sequence). The CDR3 reads CASSPGLAGLVNEQFF. The CDR3 DNA sequence: TGTGCCAGTAGCCCCGGACTAGCGGGATTGGTCAATGAGCAGTTCTTC.

The rearrangement uses TRBV7-2 and TRBJ1-2; TRBD1 matches at 7 bases. J gave up 4 bases and V 4 bases, and 3 bases lay outside the gene matches. CDR1 and CDR2 from the germline V gene are SGHTA and FQGNSA. The CDR3 has 13 residues. This CDR3 is CASSWGQSYGYTF. In DNA, the CDR3 is TGTGCCAGCAGCTGGGGACAGAGCTATGGCTACACCTTC.

Only a few counts were recorded for this clone. The genes are TRBV7-2 and TRBJ2-5, with TRBD1 as a possible D gene (5 bases). Germline-derived CDR1 and CDR2 are SGHTA and FQGNSA. Deletions cut 4 bases from V and 1 base from J, with 7 bases between. The CDR3 is made up of 13 amino acids. CDR3 amino acids: CASSSQVQETQYF. The CDR3 nucleotides are TGTGCCAGCAGCTCACAGGTCCAAGAGACCCAGTACTTC.

This chain connects TRBV2 to TRBJ2-5, with D possibly TRBD1 on 6 matching bases. Deletions cut 8 bases from V and 4 bases from J, with 20 bases between. The V gene's germline CDR1 is SNHLY and CDR2 FYNNEI. The CDR3 is 15 residues long. CDR3 DNA: TGTGCCAGCGGACCCCCGGGACAAAGGGGAGAGACCCAGTACTTC. It translates to CASGPPGQRGETQYF.

The CDR3 protein is CASSQVGRDDEQYF. In DNA form, the CDR3 reads TGTGCCAGCAGCCAAGTCGGGAGGGATGACGAGCAGTACTTC. V is TRBV4-2 and J is TRBJ2-7, with 8 bases matching TRBD2. The CDR3 is made up of 14 amino acids. Losses at the gene ends were 1 base for V and 5 bases for J; bases not matched to a gene: 4. Germline V gene sequence: CDR1 LGHNA, CDR2 YNFKEQ.

The chain combines TRBV4-1 with TRBJ2-3; unclear D gene. This CDR3 spans 14 amino acids. Deletions cut 3 bases from V and 3 bases from J, with 10 bases between. Germline V gene data show CDR1 as MGHRA and CDR2 as YSYEKL. In nucleotides, the CDR3 is TGCGCCAGCAGCCAGGCGGATGGGACAGATACGCAGTATTTT. The encoded protein is CASSQADGTDTQYF.

V usage is TRBV7-2 and J usage is TRBJ2-3; 9 bases map to TRBD2. The CDR3 consists of 14 residues. The germline gives CDR1 SGHTA, CDR2 FQGNSA. The CDR3 nucleotides are TGTGCGAGCGGGGGGTTAGCGGGAGCAGATACGCAGTATTTT. Its translation is CASGGLAGADTQYF.

This chain uses TRBV7-3 with TRBJ2-1; weak D call: TRBD2 (7 bases). The CDR3 spans 16 residues. Per germline, CDR1 SGHTA and CDR2 FQGTGA. V lost 0 bases to trimming and J lost 0 bases, with 9 bases between them. The CDR3 loop reads CASSLTAGASYNEQFF. In DNA, the CDR3 is TGTGCCAGCAGCTTAACGGCGGGGGCCTCCTACAATGAGCAGTTCTTC.

The chain carries TRBV30 and TRBJ1-3; TRBD1 agrees at 7 bases. V lost 3 bases and J lost 4; bases outside the gene matches: 6. Germline assignment: CDR1 GTSNPN and CDR2 SVGIG (reference sequence). The CDR3 has 14 amino acids. The CDR3 DNA follows: TGTGCCTGGAGGGCCGGGACAGTCGGAAACACCATATATTTT. Protein: CAWRAGTVGNTIYF.

The rearrangement uses TRBV3-1 (or the pseudogene TRBV3-2) and TRBJ2-2, with TRBD2 matching 7 bases. CDR1 LGHDT and CDR2 YNNKEL come from the germline V gene (reference sequence). V dropped 0 bases and J dropped 3; count of bases not matched to a gene: 10. The CDR3 length is 18 residues. CDR3: CASSQDGRLAWDTGELFF. The CDR3 DNA reads TGTGCCAGCAGCCAAGATGGGAGACTAGCTTGGGACACCGGGGAGCTGTTTTTT.

The CDR3 coding sequence is TGTGCCAGCAAGCGCACAGATACGCAGTATTTT. Its protein is CASKRTDTQYF. The rearrangement joins TRBV12-3 or TRBV12-4 to TRBJ2-3; no reliable D call. Trimming pared 7 bases from V and 1 base from J, leaving 3 bases between. There are 11 residues in the CDR3.

The V gene is TRBV23-1, the J gene TRBJ1-1; 7 positions agree with TRBD1. TRBV23-1 is annotated as an ORF whose role is uncertain. The CDR3 runs to 14 residues. CDR3: CASGTVPPRTEAFF. In nucleotides, the CDR3 is TGCGCGTCCGGGACAGTACCTCCTCGGACTGAAGCTTTCTTT.

This clone came up a few times. This chain connects TRBV7-2 to TRBJ2-1; TRBD2 agrees at 7 bases. Germline V lookup: CDR1 SGHTA, CDR2 FQGNSA. The CDR3 totals 19 residues. The J segment lost 0 bases and the V segment lost 5 bases, leaving 16 bases of the junction unmatched. Here the CDR3 reads CASSRKDSSGRSSYNEQFF. Written as DNA, the CDR3 is TGTGCCAGCAGCCGCAAAGATTCTAGCGGCCGTAGCTCCTACAATGAGCAGTTCTTC.

The chain recombines TRBV2 with TRBJ2-7; 9 bases fit TRBD1. This CDR3 is built from 14 residues. Germline V gene data show CDR1 as SNHLY and CDR2 as FYNNEI. The V and J ends lost 6 bases and 8 bases, in that order; junction bases with no gene match: 11. DNA for the CDR3: TGTGCCAGCAGAGGACAGGACAGGGGAGGCCAGCAGTACTTC. It translates to CASRGQDRGGQQYF.

The genes are TRBV4-3 and TRBJ1-2; maybe TRBD1 (5 bases). CDR1 and CDR2 from the germline V gene are LGHNA and YSLEER. Between the trimmed V and J ends, which lost 3 bases and 4 bases, there was a span of 15 bases. This CDR3 spans 15 amino acids. The CDR3 here is CASSQTRVSAYGYTF. In nucleotides, the CDR3 is TGCGCCAGCAGCCAGACCAGGGTCTCTGCCTATGGCTACACCTTC.